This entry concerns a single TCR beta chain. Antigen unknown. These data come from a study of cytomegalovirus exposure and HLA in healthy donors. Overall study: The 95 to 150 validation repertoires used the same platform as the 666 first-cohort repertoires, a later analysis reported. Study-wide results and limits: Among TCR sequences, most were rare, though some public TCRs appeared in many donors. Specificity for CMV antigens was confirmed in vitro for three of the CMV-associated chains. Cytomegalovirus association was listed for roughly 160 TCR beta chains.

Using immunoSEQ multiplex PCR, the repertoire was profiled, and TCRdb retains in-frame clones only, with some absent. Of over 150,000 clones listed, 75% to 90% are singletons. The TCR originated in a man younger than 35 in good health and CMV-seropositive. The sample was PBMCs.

CDR3 region: CASSPRDRGRTAEAFF. Here the CDR3 DNA reads TGTGCCAGCAGTCCTCGGGACAGGGGGCGGACAGCTGAAGCTTTCTTT. This chain connects TRBV27 to TRBJ1-1; 12 bases are a match to TRBD1. CDR1 is MNHEY and CDR2 is SMNVEV in the germline V gene (reference sequence). The V and J ends lost 5 bases and 6 bases, in that order; junction bases with no gene match: 10. The CDR3 spans 16 residues.